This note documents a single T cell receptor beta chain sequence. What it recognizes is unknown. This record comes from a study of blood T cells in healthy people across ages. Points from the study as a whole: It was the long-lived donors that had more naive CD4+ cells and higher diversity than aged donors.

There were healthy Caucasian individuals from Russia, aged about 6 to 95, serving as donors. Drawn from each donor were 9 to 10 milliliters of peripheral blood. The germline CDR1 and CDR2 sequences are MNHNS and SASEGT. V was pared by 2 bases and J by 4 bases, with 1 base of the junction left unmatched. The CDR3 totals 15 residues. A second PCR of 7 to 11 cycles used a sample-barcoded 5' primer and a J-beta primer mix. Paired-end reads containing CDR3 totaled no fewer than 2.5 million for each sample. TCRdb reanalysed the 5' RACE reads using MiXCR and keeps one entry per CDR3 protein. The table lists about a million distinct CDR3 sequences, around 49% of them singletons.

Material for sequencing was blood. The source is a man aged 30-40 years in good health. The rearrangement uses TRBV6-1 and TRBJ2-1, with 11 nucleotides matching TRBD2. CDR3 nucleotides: TGTGCCAGCAGTGAAATAGCGGGGGGGTACAATGAGCAGTTCTTC. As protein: CASSEIAGGYNEQFF.